This T cell receptor beta chain was recorded in a study of response to subunit inactivated influenza vaccine. Study-level results: Each seasonal influenza vaccination recruits few new T cells, the authors suggested.

Comment on this clonotype: Antigen specificity is unknown.

TCRdb reprocessed the RT-PCR reads with MiXCR, giving one entry per CDR3 protein. The sample contains around 520,000 distinct CDR3 sequences, approximately 24% of which appear only once. Trimming shortened V by 8 bases and J by 4 bases, and 11 bases separated the two germline ends. This CDR3 spans 12 amino acids. CDR1 is DFQATT and CDR2 is SNEGSKA in the germline V gene (reference sequence). The source material was CD4+ T cells sorted from PBMCs, sampled about 5 days after vaccination. This chain uses TRBV20-1 with TRBJ1-4; no firm D call. The TCR sequence derives from a man between 50 and 59 years old who received an inactivated influenza vaccine. CDR3 protein: CSLPASNEKLFF. The CDR3 DNA follows: TGCAGTCTACCGGCGAGTAATGAAAAACTGTTTTTT.